The 4 T cell receptor beta chains reported below all come from one sample, sequenced in a study of T cells in Graves' hyperthyroidism and ophthalmopathy. Authors of the study amplified TCR beta CDR3 regions from RNA transcripts. HTBI primers were the set used in a first-round RT-PCR of the TCR CDR3. MiXCR, run by TCRdb on the multiplex PCR reads, gives a single entry per CDR3 protein. The table shows tens of thousands of distinct CDR3 sequences, with under 65% occurring only once. The sequenced material came from blood. The receptors originated from a woman aged 40 to 50 with Graves' ophthalmopathy.

This clonotype was detected once. The chain is built from TRBV19 and TRBJ2-5; TRBD1 aligns across 11 bases. Germline V CDR1 and CDR2: LNHDA, SQIVND (reference sequence). The CDR3 totals 15 residues. V lost 4 bases to trimming and J lost 5 bases; unmatched junction nucleotides: 6. CDR3 loop: CASSTRTGGEETQYF. The CDR3 region has the DNA TGTGCCAGTAGTACCCGGACAGGGGGCGAGGAGACCCAGTACTTC.

This clonotype was recorded many times. V is TRBV9 and J is TRBJ1-6; TRBD1 agrees at 7 bases. The CDR3 runs to 17 residues. V lost 4 bases to trimming and J lost 0 bases; unmatched junction nucleotides: 7. The V gene's germline CDR1 is SGDLS and CDR2 YYNGEE. As DNA, the CDR3 is TGTGCCAGCAGCTTAACAGGGGAGCCCTCCTATAATTCACCCCTCCACTTT. Translation gives CASSLTGEPSYNSPLHF. Full variable domain (missing parts from reference TRBV9 and TRBJ1-6): DSGVTQTPKHLITATGQRVTLRCSPRSGDLSVYWYQQSLDQGLQFLIQYYNGEERAKGNILERFSAQQFPDLHSELNLSSLELGDSALYFCASSLTGEPSYNSPLHFGNGTRLTVT.

Of note for this clonotype: Germline is not matched at one junction end, which may reflect a read error. This chain joins TRBV6-5 and TRBJ2-7; D possibly corresponds to TRBD2 (5 bases). CDR1 MNHEY and CDR2 SVGAGI come from the germline V gene. This CDR3 is 10 amino acids long. This CDR3 reads CVSGNYEQHF. The CDR3 DNA sequence: TGTGTCAGCGGTAACTACGAGCAGCACTTC.

With regard to this clonotype: At one end the junction does not follow the germline gene, possibly because of a read error. This rearrangement joins TRBV6-5 to TRBJ2-7, with 9 bases matching TRBD2. This CDR3 comprises 16 residues. The germline V gene has CDR1 MNHEY and CDR2 SVGAGI. The CDR3: CAISEFISGSSYEQYF. Here the CDR3 DNA reads TGTGCCATCAGTGAGTTTATTAGCGGGAGCTCCTACGAGCAGTACTTC.